This T cell receptor (beta chain) was captured by sequencing in a study of cytomegalovirus exposure and HLA in healthy donors. The PCR used 60 Vbeta and 13 Jbeta primers. Repertoires were generated with immunoSEQ multiplex PCR, while TCRdb's copy carries only in-frame clones and drops some. The top ten hold approximately 6% of the sample, which has about 160,000 clones, less than 85% seen once. V dropped 3 bases and J dropped 1 base, with 12 bases sitting between them. The length of the CDR3 is 15 residues. Germline lookup yields CDR1 SGHNT and CDR2 YYREEE (reference sequence). The clonotype was recovered from a man in his fifties or sixties in good health and CMV-seropositive. Specimen: PBMCs. V is TRBV5-4 and J is TRBJ2-3; D call uncertain. The CDR3 loop reads CASSYLGVGTDTQYF. CDR3 DNA: TGTGCCAGCAGCTACCTTGGAGTCGGCACAGATACGCAGTATTTT.